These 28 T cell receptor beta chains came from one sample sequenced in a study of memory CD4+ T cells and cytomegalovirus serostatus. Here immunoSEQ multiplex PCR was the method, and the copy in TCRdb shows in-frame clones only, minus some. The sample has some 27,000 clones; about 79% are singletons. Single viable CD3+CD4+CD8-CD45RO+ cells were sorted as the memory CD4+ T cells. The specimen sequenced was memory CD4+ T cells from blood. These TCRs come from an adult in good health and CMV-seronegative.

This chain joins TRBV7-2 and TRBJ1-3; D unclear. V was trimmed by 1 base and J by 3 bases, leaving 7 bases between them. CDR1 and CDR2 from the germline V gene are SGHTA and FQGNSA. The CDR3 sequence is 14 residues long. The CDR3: CASSLVSDGNTIYF. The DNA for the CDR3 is TGTGCCAGCAGCTTAGTGTCGGATGGAAACACCATATATTTT. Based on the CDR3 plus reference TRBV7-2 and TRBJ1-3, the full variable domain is GAGVSQSPSNKVTEKGKDVELRCDPISGHTALYWYRQSLGQGLEFLIYFQGNSAPDKSGLPSDRFSAERTGGSVSTLTIQRTQQEDSAVYLCASSLVSDGNTIYFGEGSWLTVV.

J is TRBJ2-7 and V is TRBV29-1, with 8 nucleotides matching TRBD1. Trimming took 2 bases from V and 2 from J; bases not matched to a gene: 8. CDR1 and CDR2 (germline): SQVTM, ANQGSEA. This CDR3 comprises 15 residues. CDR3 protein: CSVEKAGGDTYEQYF. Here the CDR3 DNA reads TGCAGCGTTGAAAAGGCAGGGGGCGACACCTACGAGCAGTACTTC.

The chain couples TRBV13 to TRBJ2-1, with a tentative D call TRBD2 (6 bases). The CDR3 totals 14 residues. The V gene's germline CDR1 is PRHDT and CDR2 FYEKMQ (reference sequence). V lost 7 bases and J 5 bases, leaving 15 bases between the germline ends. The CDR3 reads CASNKRDFHNEQFF. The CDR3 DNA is TGTGCCAGCAACAAAAGGGACTTCCACAATGAGCAGTTCTTC.

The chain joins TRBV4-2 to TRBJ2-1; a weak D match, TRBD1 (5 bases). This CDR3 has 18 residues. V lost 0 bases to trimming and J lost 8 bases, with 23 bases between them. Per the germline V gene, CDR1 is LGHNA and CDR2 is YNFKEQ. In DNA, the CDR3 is TGTGCCAGCAGCCAAGATAGGGGCCAAGGTTTACGGTCGGATGAGCAGTTCTTC. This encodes CASSQDRGQGLRSDEQFF.

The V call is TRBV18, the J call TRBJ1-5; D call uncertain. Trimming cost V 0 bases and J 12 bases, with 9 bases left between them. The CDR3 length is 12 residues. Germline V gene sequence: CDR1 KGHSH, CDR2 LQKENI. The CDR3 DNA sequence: TGTGCCAGCTCACCACCGGCAGGAATCCAGCATTTT. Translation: CASSPPAGIQHF.

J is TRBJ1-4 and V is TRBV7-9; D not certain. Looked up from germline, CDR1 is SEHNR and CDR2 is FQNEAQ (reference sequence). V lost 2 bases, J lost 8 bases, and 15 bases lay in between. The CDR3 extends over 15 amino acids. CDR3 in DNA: TGTGCCAGCAGCTTAACCGATGGGGTATGGGAAAAACTGTTTTTT. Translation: CASSLTDGVWEKLFF.

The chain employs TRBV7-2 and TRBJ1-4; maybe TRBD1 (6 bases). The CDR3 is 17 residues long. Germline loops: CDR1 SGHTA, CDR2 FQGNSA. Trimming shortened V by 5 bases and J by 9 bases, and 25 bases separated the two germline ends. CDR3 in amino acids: CASSHEIGGAQGKKLFF. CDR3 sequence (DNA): TGTGCCAGCAGCCATGAAATAGGGGGGGCGCAAGGGAAAAAACTGTTTTTT.

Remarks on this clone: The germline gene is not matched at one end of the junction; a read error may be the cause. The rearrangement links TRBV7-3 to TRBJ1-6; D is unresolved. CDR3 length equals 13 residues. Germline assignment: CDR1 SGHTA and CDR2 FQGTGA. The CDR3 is CASSTSYNLPLHF. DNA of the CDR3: TGTGCCAGCAGCACCTCCTATAATTTACCCCTCCACTTT.

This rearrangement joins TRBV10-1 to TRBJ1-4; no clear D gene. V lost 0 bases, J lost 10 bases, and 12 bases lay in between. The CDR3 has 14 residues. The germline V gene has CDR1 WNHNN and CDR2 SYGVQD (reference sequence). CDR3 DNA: TGCGCCAGCAGTGAGTCGCCCTCGATGGGAAAACTGTTTTTT. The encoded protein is CASSESPSMGKLFF.

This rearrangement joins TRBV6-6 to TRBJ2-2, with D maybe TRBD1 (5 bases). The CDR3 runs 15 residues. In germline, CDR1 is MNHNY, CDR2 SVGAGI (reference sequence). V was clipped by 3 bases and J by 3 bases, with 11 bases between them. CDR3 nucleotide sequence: TGTGCCAGCAGTTATAGGGGTATGGACACCGGGGAGCTGTTTTTT. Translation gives CASSYRGMDTGELFF.

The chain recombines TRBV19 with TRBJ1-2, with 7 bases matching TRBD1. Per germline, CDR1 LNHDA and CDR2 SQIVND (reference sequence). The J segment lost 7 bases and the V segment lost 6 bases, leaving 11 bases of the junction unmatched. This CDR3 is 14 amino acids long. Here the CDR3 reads CASRETGRNSGYTF. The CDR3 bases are TGTGCCAGTAGGGAGACAGGGCGGAATTCTGGCTACACCTTC.

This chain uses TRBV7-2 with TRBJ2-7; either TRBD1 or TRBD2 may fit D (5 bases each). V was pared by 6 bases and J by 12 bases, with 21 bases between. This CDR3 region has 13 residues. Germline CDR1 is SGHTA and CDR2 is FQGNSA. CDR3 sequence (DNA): TGTGCCAGCAGTTTATCACCTTGGGACGGTTTGTACTTC. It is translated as CASSLSPWDGLYF.

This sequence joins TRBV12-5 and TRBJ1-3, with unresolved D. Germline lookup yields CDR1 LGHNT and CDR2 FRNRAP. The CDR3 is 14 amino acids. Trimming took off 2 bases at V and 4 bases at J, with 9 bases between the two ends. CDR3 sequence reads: CASGLQGSGNTIYF. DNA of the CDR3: TGTGCTAGTGGTTTGCAAGGTTCAGGAAACACCATATATTTT.

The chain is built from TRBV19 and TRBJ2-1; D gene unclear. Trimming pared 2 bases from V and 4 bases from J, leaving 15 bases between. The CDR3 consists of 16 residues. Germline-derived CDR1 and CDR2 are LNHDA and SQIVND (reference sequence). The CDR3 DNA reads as TGTGCCAGTAGTATAAGTAGTTGGCAGGAATACAATGAGCAGTTCTTC. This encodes CASSISSWQEYNEQFF.

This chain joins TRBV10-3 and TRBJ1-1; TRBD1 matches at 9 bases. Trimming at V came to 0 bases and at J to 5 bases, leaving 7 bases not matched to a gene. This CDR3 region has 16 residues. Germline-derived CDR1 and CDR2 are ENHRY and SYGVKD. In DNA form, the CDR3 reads TGTGCCATCAGTGAGTCAGACGGGACAGGGATAACTGAAGCTTTCTTT. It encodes CAISESDGTGITEAFF.

The CDR3 reads CASSLVNRGQTQYF. The CDR3 nucleotides read TGTGCCAGCAGCTTAGTTAACAGGGGTCAGACCCAGTACTTC. The chain employs TRBV7-9 and TRBJ2-5; 7 bases fit TRBD1. The junction had 5 bases not matched to a gene; V was cut back by 1 base and J by 6 bases. The CDR3 has 14 amino acids. CDR1 and CDR2 (germline): SEHNR, FQNEAQ (reference sequence).

In DNA, the CDR3 is TGTGCCATTAACAGGGCTCGCACAGATACGCAGTATTTT. This sequence encodes CAINRARTDTQYF. The genes are TRBV2 and TRBJ2-3; possible D gene TRBD1, 6 bases. The CDR3 contains 13 residues. The V gene's germline CDR1 is SNHLY and CDR2 FYNNEI. Trimming took off 10 bases at V and 1 base at J, with 12 bases between the two ends.

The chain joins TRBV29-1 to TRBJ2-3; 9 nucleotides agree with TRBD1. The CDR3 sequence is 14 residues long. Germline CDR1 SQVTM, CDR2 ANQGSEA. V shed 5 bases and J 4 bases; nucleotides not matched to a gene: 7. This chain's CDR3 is CSVYTGGSSDTQYF. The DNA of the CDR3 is TGCAGCGTTTATACAGGGGGCTCCTCAGATACGCAGTATTTT.

The CDR3 nucleotides are TGCGCCAGCAGCTACGCCCCATCTGCCTCTGGGGCCAACGTCCTGACTTTC. Protein: CASSYAPSASGANVLTF. The chain recombines TRBV4-3 with TRBJ2-6; D not resolved. This CDR3 region has 17 residues. Germline V gene lookup returns CDR1 LGHNA and CDR2 YSLEER. Trimming shortened V by 5 bases and J by 0 bases, and 14 bases separated the two germline ends.

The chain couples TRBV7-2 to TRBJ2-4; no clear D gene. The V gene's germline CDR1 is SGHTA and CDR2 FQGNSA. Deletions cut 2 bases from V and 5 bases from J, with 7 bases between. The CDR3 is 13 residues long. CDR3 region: CASSLNTQNIQYF. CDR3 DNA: TGTGCCAGCAGCTTAAACACCCAAAACATTCAGTACTTC.

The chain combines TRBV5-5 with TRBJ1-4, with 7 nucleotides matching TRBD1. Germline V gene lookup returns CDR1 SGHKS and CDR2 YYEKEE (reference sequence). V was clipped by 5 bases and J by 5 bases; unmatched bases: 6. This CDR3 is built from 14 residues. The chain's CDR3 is CASRKKGQNEKLFF. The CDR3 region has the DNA TGTGCCAGCAGGAAGAAGGGACAGAATGAAAAACTGTTTTTT.

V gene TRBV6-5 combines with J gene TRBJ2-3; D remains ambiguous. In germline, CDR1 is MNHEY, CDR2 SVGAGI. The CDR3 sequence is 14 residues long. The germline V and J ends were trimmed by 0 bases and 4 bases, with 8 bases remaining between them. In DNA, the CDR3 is TGTGCCAGCAGTTACTCAAGACCGCCAGATACGCAGTATTTT. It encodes CASSYSRPPDTQYF.

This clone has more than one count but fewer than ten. CDR3 loop: CSVRQGAYGYTF. The DNA for the CDR3 is TGCAGCGTCCGACAGGGGGCCTATGGCTACACCTTC. The gene calls are TRBV29-1 and TRBJ1-2; the match to TRBD1 covers 10 bases. The V segment lost 6 bases and the J segment 4 bases; nucleotides outside the gene matches: 2. The CDR3 length is 12 residues. Per the germline V gene, CDR1 is SQVTM and CDR2 is ANQGSEA.

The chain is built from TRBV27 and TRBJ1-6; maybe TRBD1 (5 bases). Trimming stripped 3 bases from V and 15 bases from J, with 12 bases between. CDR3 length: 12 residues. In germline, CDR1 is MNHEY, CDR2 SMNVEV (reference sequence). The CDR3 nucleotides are TGTGCCAGCAGTTTCTGGGGGGTTGGCCTCCACTTT. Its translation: CASSFWGVGLHF.

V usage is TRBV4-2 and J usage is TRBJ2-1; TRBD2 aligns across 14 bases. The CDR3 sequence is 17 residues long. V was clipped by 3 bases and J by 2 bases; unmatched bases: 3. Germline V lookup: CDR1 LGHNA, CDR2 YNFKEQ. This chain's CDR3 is CASSQGTSGGPYNEQFF. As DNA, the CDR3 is TGTGCCAGCAGCCAGGGGACTAGCGGGGGCCCCTACAATGAGCAGTTCTTC.

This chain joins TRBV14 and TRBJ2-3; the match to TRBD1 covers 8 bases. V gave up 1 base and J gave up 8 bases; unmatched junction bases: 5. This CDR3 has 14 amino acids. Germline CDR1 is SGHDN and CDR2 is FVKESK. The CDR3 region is CASSQGPTGATQYF. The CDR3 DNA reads TGTGCCAGCAGCCAAGGCCCGACAGGGGCTACGCAGTATTTT.

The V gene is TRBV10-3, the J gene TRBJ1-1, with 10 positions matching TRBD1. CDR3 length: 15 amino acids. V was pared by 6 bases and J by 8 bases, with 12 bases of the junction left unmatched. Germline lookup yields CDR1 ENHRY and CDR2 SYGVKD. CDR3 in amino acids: CAIRDSDRGQFEAFF. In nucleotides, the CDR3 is TGTGCCATCAGGGACTCTGACAGGGGGCAGTTCGAAGCTTTCTTT.

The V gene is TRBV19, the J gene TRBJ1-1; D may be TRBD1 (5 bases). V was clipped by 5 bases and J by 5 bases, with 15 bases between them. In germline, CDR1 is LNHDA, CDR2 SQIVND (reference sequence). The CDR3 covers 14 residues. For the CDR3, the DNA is TGTGCCAGTAGTCAGACCCAATGGGGGACTGAAGCTTTCTTT. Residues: CASSQTQWGTEAFF. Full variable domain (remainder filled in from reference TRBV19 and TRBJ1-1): DGGITQSPKYLFRKEGQNVTLSCEQNLNHDAMYWYRQDPGQGLRLIYYSQIVNDFQKGDIAEGYSVSREKKESFPLTVTSAQKNPTAFYLCASSQTQWGTEAFFGQGTRLTVV.